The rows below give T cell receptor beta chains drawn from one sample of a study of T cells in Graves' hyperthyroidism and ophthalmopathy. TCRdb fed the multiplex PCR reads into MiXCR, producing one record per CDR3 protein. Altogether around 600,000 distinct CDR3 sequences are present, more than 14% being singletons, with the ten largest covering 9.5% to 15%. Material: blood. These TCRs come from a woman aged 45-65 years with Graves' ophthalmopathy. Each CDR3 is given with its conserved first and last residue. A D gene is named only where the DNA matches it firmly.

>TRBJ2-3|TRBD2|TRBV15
CATSREGLAGRADTQYF
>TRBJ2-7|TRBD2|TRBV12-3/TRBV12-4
CASSFTSGGYEQYF
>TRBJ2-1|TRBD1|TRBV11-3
CASSFTGAAYNEQFF
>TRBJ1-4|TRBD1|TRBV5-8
CASSWGQNFATNEKLFF
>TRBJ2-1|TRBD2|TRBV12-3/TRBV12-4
CASSSPSSGSSSYNEQFF
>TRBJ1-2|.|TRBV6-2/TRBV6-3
CASSYSPRAGEDGYTF
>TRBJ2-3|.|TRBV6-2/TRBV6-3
CASSDRRAVPRADTQYF
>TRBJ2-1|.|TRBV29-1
CSVDRTRGDEQFF
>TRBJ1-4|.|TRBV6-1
CASSYSPTARKLFF
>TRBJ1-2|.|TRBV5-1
CASSLAAALVRQESNYGYTF
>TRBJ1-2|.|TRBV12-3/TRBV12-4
CASSLIRGLDGYTF
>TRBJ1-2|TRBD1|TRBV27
CASRLLNRGRFYGYTF
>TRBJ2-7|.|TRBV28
CASSLSGTADEQYF
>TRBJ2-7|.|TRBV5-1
CASSLDYPTYEQYF
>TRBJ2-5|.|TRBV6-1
CASRTRETQYF
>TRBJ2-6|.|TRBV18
CASSPIPVAGGLSGANVLTF
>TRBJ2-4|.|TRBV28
CASSTTGVLAKNIQYF
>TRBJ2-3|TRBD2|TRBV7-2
CASSLARGGRIDTQYF
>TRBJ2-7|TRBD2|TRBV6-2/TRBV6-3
CASSSLGLAGGRGEQYF
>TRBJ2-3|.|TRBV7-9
CASSFAPGDRKQYF
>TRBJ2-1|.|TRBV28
CASSFVGTNYNEQFF
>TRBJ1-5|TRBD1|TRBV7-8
CASSKRTGTDDQPQHF
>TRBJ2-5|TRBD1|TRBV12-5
CASGLGPTGDQETQYF
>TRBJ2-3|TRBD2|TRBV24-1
CATSALAGLASDTQYF
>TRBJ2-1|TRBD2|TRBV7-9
CASSLLAGEYNEQFF
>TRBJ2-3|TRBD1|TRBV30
CAGRQGHADTQYF
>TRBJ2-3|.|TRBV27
CASRGGTYTDTQYF
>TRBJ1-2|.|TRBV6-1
CASSYSVRGQDDYGYTF
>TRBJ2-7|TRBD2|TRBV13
CASSCWTSGGTYEQYF
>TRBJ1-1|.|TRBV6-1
CASTRGVATEAFF
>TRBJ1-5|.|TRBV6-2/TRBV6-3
CASSQRGRAQPQHF
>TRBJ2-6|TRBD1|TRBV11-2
CASPRLKDRDRGVWSGANVLTF
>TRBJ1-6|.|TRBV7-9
CASSPHGPENNSPLHF
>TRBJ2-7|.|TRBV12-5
CASAIGTLTYEQYF
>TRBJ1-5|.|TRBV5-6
CASSFGRSSNQPQHF
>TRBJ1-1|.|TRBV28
CASSFFREAFF
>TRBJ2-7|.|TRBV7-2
CASSLFSWSDRGYEQYF
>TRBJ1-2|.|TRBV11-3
CASSPRWGADGYTF
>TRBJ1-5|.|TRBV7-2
CASSLVGGYSNQPQHF
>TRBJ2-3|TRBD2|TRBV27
CASSAGTSGTDTQYF
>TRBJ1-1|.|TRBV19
CASSHQGGTEAFF
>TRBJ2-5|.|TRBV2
CASSSSGTQETQYF
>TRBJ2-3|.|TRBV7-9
CASSTPTGTDTQYF
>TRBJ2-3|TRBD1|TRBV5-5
CASSPTGPARDTQYF
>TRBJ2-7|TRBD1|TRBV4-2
CASSQTRDRFHEQYF
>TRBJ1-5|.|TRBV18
CASSPKVNQPQHF
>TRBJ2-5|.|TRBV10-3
CAISESQQETQYF
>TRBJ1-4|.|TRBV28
CASLSEDFEKLFF
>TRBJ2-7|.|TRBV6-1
CASIGDSYEQYF
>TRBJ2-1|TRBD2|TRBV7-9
CASSDASGAGLDQYNEQFF
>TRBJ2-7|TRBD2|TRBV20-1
CSARGLAGLNEQYF